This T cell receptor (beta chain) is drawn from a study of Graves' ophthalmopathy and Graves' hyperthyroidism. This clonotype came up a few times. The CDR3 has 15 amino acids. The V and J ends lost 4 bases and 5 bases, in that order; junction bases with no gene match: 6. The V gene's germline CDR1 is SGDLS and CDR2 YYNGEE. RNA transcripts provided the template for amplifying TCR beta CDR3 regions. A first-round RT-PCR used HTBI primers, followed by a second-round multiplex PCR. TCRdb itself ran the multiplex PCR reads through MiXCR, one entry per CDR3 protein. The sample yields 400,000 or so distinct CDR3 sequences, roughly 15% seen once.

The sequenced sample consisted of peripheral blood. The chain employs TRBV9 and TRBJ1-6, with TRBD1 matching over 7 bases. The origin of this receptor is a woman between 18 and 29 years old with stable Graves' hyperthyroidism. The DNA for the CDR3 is TGTGCCAGCAGCTCCGGGGACAGAGATAATTCACCCCTCCACTTT. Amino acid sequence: CASSSGDRDNSPLHF.